The 25 T cell receptor beta chains below come from one sample, sequenced in a study of PD-L1 blockade in urothelial cancer. As for time point: peripheral blood 6 weeks after treatment start. The repertoire was sequenced with immunoSEQ multiplex PCR; TCRdb's copy has only in-frame clones and lacks some. Of around 30,000 clones in the sample, under 90% were seen once. Here the sequenced sample was PBMCs, taken around atezolizumab (anti-PD-L1) treatment. Source of these receptors: a man in his 70s with urothelial cancer.

This chain uses TRBV5-1 with TRBJ2-3; TRBD2 matches 8 bases. With 0 bases clipped from V and 2 bases from J, the junction kept 5 bases outside the gene matches. The CDR3 is 16 amino acids. CDR1 and CDR2 from the germline V gene are SGHRS and YFSETQ. In DNA form, the CDR3 reads TGCGCCAGCAGCTTGGAGGGCGGGGGGTTCACAGATACGCAGTATTTT. It specifies CASSLEGGGFTDTQYF.

This clone occurred once. The V call is TRBV30, the J call TRBJ1-2; D is possibly TRBD1 (6 bases). Germline-derived CDR1 and CDR2 are GTSNPN and SVGIG (reference sequence). V was clipped by 2 bases and J by 6 bases, with 7 bases between them. This CDR3 region has 11 residues. CDR3 sequence (DNA): TGTGCCTGGAGTCACAGGGATGGCTACACCTTC. Translated, it gives CAWSHRDGYTF. Full variable domain (missing parts from reference TRBV30 and TRBJ1-2): SQTIHQWPATLVQPVGSPLSLECTVEGTSNPNLYWYRQAAGRGLQLLFYSVGIGQISSEVPQNLSASRPQDRQFILSSKKLLLSDSGFYLCAWSHRDGYTFGSGTRLTVV.

This rearrangement joins TRBV4-3 to TRBJ2-1; 9 nucleotides match TRBD1. The CDR3 extends over 15 amino acids. Germline-derived CDR1 and CDR2 are LGHNA and YSLEER. Trimming took 0 bases from V and 12 from J; bases not matched to a gene: 9. The CDR3 DNA sequence: TGCGCCAGCAGCCAAGAGAGTGACAGGGGGGGAGGGCAGTTCTTC. Protein product: CASSQESDRGGGQFF.

The V and J genes are TRBV6-6 and TRBJ2-1, with D maybe TRBD2 (7 bases). V lost 2 bases, J lost 5 bases, and 10 bases lay in between. The CDR3 length is 14 residues. Germline CDR1 reads MNHNY; CDR2 reads SVGAGI (reference sequence). CDR3 region: CASSYRGDNNEQFF. DNA for the CDR3: TGTGCCAGCAGTTACCGGGGGGACAACAATGAGCAGTTCTTC.

The sample holds a few counts of this clone. This CDR3 reads CASSSIGVGNYEQYF. The CDR3 region has the DNA TGTGCCAGCAGTTCAATAGGAGTCGGCAACTACGAGCAGTACTTC. This chain joins TRBV28 and TRBJ2-7; D remains ambiguous. Germline CDR1 MDHEN, CDR2 SYDVKM. The V end lost 4 bases, the J end lost 3 bases, and 16 bases lay between the germline ends. The CDR3 sequence is 15 residues long. Filled out from reference TRBV28 and TRBJ2-7, the complete variable domain reads DVKVTQSSRYLVKRTGEKVFLECVQDMDHENMFWYRQDPGLGLRLIYFSYDVKMKEKGDIPEGYSVSREKKERFSLILESASTNQTSMYLCASSSIGVGNYEQYFGPGTRLTVT.

The chain is built from TRBV29-1 and TRBJ2-1, with TRBD2 identical over 7 bases. Germline CDR1 SQVTM, CDR2 ANQGSEA. The V segment lost 4 bases and the J segment 10 bases; nucleotides outside the gene matches: 10. This CDR3 region has 13 residues. The CDR3: CSVAPSAAGEQFF. CDR3 nucleotide sequence: TGCAGCGTTGCCCCTTCGGCAGCGGGAGAGCAGTTCTTC.

The chain employs TRBV4-1 and TRBJ1-5, with D uncertain. Germline CDR1 and CDR2: MGHRA and YSYEKL. V was shortened by 3 bases and J by 3 bases, with 6 bases between the two germline ends. This CDR3 has 13 residues. This chain's CDR3 is CASSQGLNQPQHF. The CDR3 bases are TGCGCCAGCAGCCAGGGCCTCAATCAGCCCCAGCATTTT.

The chain joins TRBV21-1 to TRBJ1-1; TRBD1 was called by the table and not checked on the DNA. TRBV21-1 is a recognized pseudogene. The CDR3 consists of 15 residues. CDR3 DNA: TGTGCCAGCAGGCCTTTAGGACAGAAGAACACTGAAGCTTTCTTT. Its translation: CASRPLGQKNTEAFF.

This chain links TRBV7-9 with TRBJ2-7; D is unclear. V lost 3 bases, J lost 1 base, and 4 bases lay in between. This CDR3 has 12 residues. CDR1 and CDR2 (germline): SEHNR, FQNEAQ (reference sequence). As DNA, the CDR3 is TGTGCCAGCAGCTTCCAGTCCTACGAGCAGTACTTC. Protein sequence: CASSFQSYEQYF. The variable domain in full, with the rest retrieved from reference TRBV7-9 and TRBJ2-7, is DTGVSQNPRHKITKRGQNVTFRCDPISEHNRLYWYRQTLGQGPEFLTYFQNEAQLEKSRLLSDRFSAERPKGSFSTLEIQRTEQGDSAMYLCASSFQSYEQYFGPGTRLTVT.

This sequence joins TRBV25-1 and TRBJ2-1; the D is unclear. CDR1 and CDR2 from the germline V gene are MGHDK and SYGVNS. The CDR3 spans 15 residues. With 0 bases removed from V and 8 bases from J, the gap between germline ends came to 14 bases. CDR3 coding DNA: TGTGCCAGCAGTGAATATGGTCAGGCTATCTATGAGCAGTTCTTC. Its protein is CASSEYGQAIYEQFF.

The rearrangement links TRBV19 to TRBJ1-5, with 8 bases that match TRBD1. Unmatched junction bases numbered 7, after V lost 4 bases and J lost 5 bases. The CDR3 has 15 residues. The germline gives CDR1 LNHDA, CDR2 SQIVND (reference sequence). The CDR3 reads CASSTTDRGDQPQHF. CDR3 in DNA: TGTGCCAGTAGTACGACCGACAGGGGTGATCAGCCCCAGCATTTT.

V usage is TRBV7-9 and J usage is TRBJ2-1; 8 nucleotides agree with TRBD2. V lost 5 bases and J lost 4; bases outside the gene matches: 7. Germline CDR1 is SEHNR and CDR2 is FQNEAQ (reference sequence). This CDR3 contains 15 residues. CDR3: CASSPRGGLYNEQFF. The CDR3 bases are TGTGCCAGCAGCCCTCGCGGGGGGCTATACAATGAGCAGTTCTTC.

CDR3 sequence: CASSTSGRGRDTQYF. Here the CDR3 DNA reads TGTGCCAGCAGTACTAGCGGGAGGGGCCGGGATACGCAGTATTTT. The rearrangement joins TRBV28 to TRBJ2-3, with 13 bases matching TRBD2. The CDR3 is 15 residues long. After removal of 5 bases from V and 6 bases from J, the junction contained 5 bases not matched to a gene. CDR1 is MDHEN and CDR2 is SYDVKM in the germline V gene.

The gene calls are TRBV5-6 and TRBJ2-3; TRBD1 matches 8 bases. CDR1 and CDR2 from the germline V gene are SGHDT and YYEEEE. CDR3 length equals 14 residues. The trim removed 5 bases at V and 3 bases at J, leaving 5 bases unmatched. CDR3 in amino acids: CASSSQGATDTQYF. The CDR3 nucleotides read TGTGCCAGCAGTAGTCAGGGGGCGACAGATACGCAGTATTTT.

This clone was recorded a few times. This chain connects TRBV28 to TRBJ2-4; 14 bases map to TRBD2. The junction had 3 bases not matched to a gene; V was cut back by 5 bases and J by 0 bases. The germline V gene encodes CDR1 MDHEN and CDR2 SYDVKM. The CDR3 is 17 residues long. The CDR3 nucleotides are TGTGCCAGCAGTGAGGGACTAGCGGGGGTAGCCAAAAACATTCAGTACTTC. Protein sequence: CASSEGLAGVAKNIQYF.

The chain couples TRBV7-6 to TRBJ2-2; no clear D. CDR3 length equals 14 residues. Trimming removed 2 bases at V and 3 bases at J, with 7 bases between. CDR1 is SGHVS and CDR2 is FNYEAQ in the germline V gene. The CDR3 region has the DNA TGTGCCAGCAGCTTAAAGCGAGACACCGGGGAGCTGTTTTTT. It encodes CASSLKRDTGELFF.

This rearrangement joins TRBV6-5 to TRBJ2-3; maybe TRBD2 (5 bases). Trimming cost V 0 bases and J 0 bases, with 10 bases left between them. This CDR3 is 16 amino acids long. Looked up from germline, CDR1 is MNHEY and CDR2 is SVGAGI. CDR3 protein: CASSYSSSFSTDTQYF. CDR3 bases: TGTGCCAGCAGTTACTCGTCTAGCTTCAGCACAGATACGCAGTATTTT.

In DNA form, the CDR3 reads TGTGCCAGCAGCGTAGATCTATTCACGGATACGCAGTATTTT. Translating gives CASSVDLFTDTQYF. The chain carries TRBV9 and TRBJ2-3; D uncertain. Between the trimmed V and J ends, which lost 0 bases and 6 bases, there was a span of 11 bases. CDR1 is SGDLS, CDR2 YYNGEE, per germline. The CDR3 has 14 amino acids.

V is TRBV25-1 and J is TRBJ2-3; TRBD2 matches 11 bases. Germline values: CDR1 MGHDK, CDR2 SYGVNS. V trimming: 4 bases; J trimming: 7 bases; junction bases outside the gene matches: 1. There are 13 residues in the CDR3. The CDR3 region is CASSGTSGYTQYF. For the CDR3, the DNA is TGTGCCAGCAGTGGGACTAGCGGGTATACGCAGTATTTT.

The chain employs TRBV28 and TRBJ1-1; D remains ambiguous. The germline CDR1 and CDR2 sequences are MDHEN and SYDVKM. The ends were cut back, 6 bases at V and 3 bases at J, with 11 bases in the middle. There are 13 residues in the CDR3. The CDR3 DNA sequence: TGTGCCAGCAGGGCGGTGGAGTACACTGAAGCTTTCTTT. It is translated as CASRAVEYTEAFF.

The rearrangement uses TRBV18 and TRBJ2-7; the match to TRBD1 covers 10 bases. J lost 6 bases, V lost 0 bases, and 8 bases had no gene match. This CDR3 contains 16 residues. From germline, CDR1 is KGHSH and CDR2 LQKENI. The CDR3 DNA follows: TGTGCCAGCTCACCACCGTCGAGACAGGGGGCGAGCGAGCAGTACTTC. Protein: CASSPPSRQGASEQYF.

The chain links TRBV5-4 to TRBJ1-4; D is uncertain. The V end was cut by 0 bases, the J end by 8 bases, with 17 bases between. CDR1 and CDR2 from the germline V gene are SGHNT and YYREEE (reference sequence). The CDR3 loop spans 16 amino acids. The CDR3 loop reads CASSLALAGSDEKLFF. In DNA, the CDR3 is TGTGCCAGCAGCTTGGCTTTAGCGGGGAGTGACGAAAAACTGTTTTTT.

V is TRBV5-4 and J is TRBJ2-5, with 13 positions matching TRBD2. Germline V gene lookup returns CDR1 SGHNT and CDR2 YYREEE (reference sequence). With 4 bases clipped from V and 3 bases from J, the junction kept 6 bases outside the gene matches. The CDR3 spans 16 residues. The CDR3 loop reads CASSRGLAGDEETQYF. The CDR3 DNA reads as TGTGCCAGCAGCAGAGGACTAGCGGGAGATGAAGAGACCCAGTACTTC.

This chain uses TRBV7-8 with TRBJ1-6; the D gene is possibly TRBD1 (6 bases). Between the trimmed V and J ends, which lost 5 bases and 6 bases, there was a span of 20 bases. Germline V gives CDR1 SGHVS, CDR2 FQNEAQ. The CDR3 contains 17 residues. The chain's CDR3 is CASSPMTGAIFNSPLHF. The CDR3 DNA reads as TGTGCCAGCAGCCCGATGACAGGCGCCATTTTTAATTCACCCCTCCACTTT.

This clone has only a few counts. The rearrangement joins TRBV2 to TRBJ2-1; 11 bases fit TRBD1. V lost 7 bases to trimming and J lost 0 bases; unmatched junction nucleotides: 11. Germline CDR1 reads SNHLY; CDR2 reads FYNNEI. This CDR3 has 18 residues. The CDR3 DNA follows: TGTGCCAGCACTGGGGGACAGGGGGTTCTAGGCTCCTACAATGAGCAGTTCTTC. This sequence encodes CASTGGQGVLGSYNEQFF.